Shown below are 30 T cell receptor beta chains from a single sample sequenced in a study of T-cell memory formation after mild COVID-19. Via MiXCR, TCRdb re-called the 5' RACE reads, giving one row per CDR3 protein. Found here are 110,000 to 150,000 distinct CDR3 sequences, roughly 24% of them singletons; the top ten hold around a quarter. The sequencing input was PBMCs or a T cell subset sorted from them (not recorded which). These receptors all come from an adult woman who had mild COVID-19 (a few samples of this study predate the infection). Cell type and time point are not known.

This rearrangement joins TRBV4-1 to TRBJ2-7, with D perhaps matching TRBD1 (6 bases). V was pared by 6 bases and J by 3 bases, with 18 bases between. The CDR3 consists of 15 residues. Germline V CDR1 and CDR2: MGHRA, YSYEKL. CDR3 amino acids: CASSTLPDRNYEQYF. The CDR3 region has the DNA TGCGCCAGCAGTACGTTACCTGACAGGAACTACGAGCAGTACTTC.

The chain is built from TRBV5-6 and TRBJ1-5; D gene ambiguous. The length of the CDR3 is 12 residues. In germline, CDR1 is SGHDT, CDR2 YYEEEE. V shed 1 base and J shed 5 bases, with 4 bases lying between them. In DNA, the CDR3 is TGTGCCAGCAGCTTGTGGGATCAGCCCCAGCATTTT. Translation gives CASSLWDQPQHF.

The chain uses TRBV14 and TRBJ2-7; D may match TRBD1 or TRBD2 (5 bases each). The CDR3 extends over 13 amino acids. V lost 4 bases and J 5 bases, leaving 12 bases between the germline ends. Germline CDR1 reads SGHDN; CDR2 reads FVKESK. The chain's CDR3 is CASSRDPSDEQYF. For the CDR3, the DNA is TGTGCCAGCAGCCGGGACCCTTCGGACGAGCAGTACTTC.

This sequence joins TRBV7-6 and TRBJ2-5; TRBD2 matches 8 bases. Trimming removed 2 bases from V and 7 bases from J; junction bases left unmatched: 12. The germline V gene has CDR1 SGHVS and CDR2 FNYEAQ. The CDR3 is made up of 16 amino acids. CDR3 DNA sequence: TGTGCCAGCAGCTTAAGTAATGCGGGGGGCGGATGGACCCAGTACTTC. Translating gives CASSLSNAGGGWTQYF.

This clonotype was observed at least ten times. V is TRBV19 and J is TRBJ1-1, with D maybe TRBD1 (5 bases). Between the trimmed V and J ends, which lost 3 bases and 7 bases, there was a span of 21 bases. Germline CDR1 and CDR2: LNHDA and SQIVND (reference sequence). This CDR3 is built from 16 residues. Here the CDR3 reads CASSIWGKLIQDEAFF. The CDR3 region has the DNA TGTGCCAGTAGTATCTGGGGGAAACTCATTCAAGATGAAGCTTTCTTT.

This clonotype was seen a handful of times. The CDR3 spells CASSEDSRRTYEQYF. CDR3 bases: TGTGCCAGCAGTGAGGATTCCCGAAGGACCTACGAGCAGTACTTC. The V and J genes are TRBV2 and TRBJ2-7; no reliable D call. There are 15 residues in the CDR3. V was shortened by 3 bases and J by 2 bases, with 14 bases between the two germline ends. CDR1 is SNHLY, CDR2 FYNNEI, per germline.

This rearrangement joins TRBV20-1 to TRBJ1-1; TRBD1 matches at 8 bases. Losses at the gene ends were 0 bases for V and 3 bases for J; bases not matched to a gene: 6. Germline V gene lookup returns CDR1 DFQATT and CDR2 SNEGSKA (reference sequence). This CDR3 has 15 residues. The DNA of the CDR3 is TGCAGTGCTAGAGATCTTCAGGGGGCCGACACTGAAGCTTTCTTT. It is translated as CSARDLQGADTEAFF.

V gene TRBV5-6 combines with J gene TRBJ2-7; 12 bases are shared with TRBD2. Trimming removed 0 bases from V and 5 bases from J; junction bases left unmatched: 3. From germline, CDR1 is SGHDT and CDR2 YYEEEE. This CDR3 spans 15 amino acids. The CDR3 sequence: CASSLELAGGHEQYF. As DNA, the CDR3 is TGTGCCAGCAGCTTGGAGCTAGCGGGGGGGCACGAGCAGTACTTC.

The J gene is TRBJ2-3, the V gene TRBV5-1, with TRBD1 identical over 9 bases. Per germline, CDR1 SGHRS and CDR2 YFSETQ. The CDR3 runs 19 residues. Trimming removed 0 bases from V and 4 bases from J; junction bases left unmatched: 15. The CDR3 is CASSLATSAGQGSPDTQYF. CDR3 nucleotide sequence: TGCGCCAGCAGCTTGGCCACGAGCGCGGGACAGGGAAGTCCAGATACGCAGTATTTT.

The chain combines TRBV4-3 with TRBJ2-2; 8 bases are shared with TRBD2. Trimming cost V 1 base and J 4 bases; bases outside gene matches: 2. Looked up from germline, CDR1 is LGHNA and CDR2 is YSLEER. This CDR3 contains 15 residues. This chain's CDR3 is CASSQGSGTTGELFF. The CDR3 DNA sequence: TGCGCCAGCAGCCAAGGTAGCGGGACCACCGGGGAGCTGTTTTTT.

A single count supports this clonotype. The chain is built from TRBV5-4 and TRBJ2-6; D uncertain. V lost 6 bases and J lost 0, with 4 bases in between. In germline, CDR1 is SGHNT, CDR2 YYREEE (reference sequence). This CDR3 has 13 amino acids. Here the CDR3 DNA reads TGTGCCAGCATGAGCTCTGGGGCCAACGTCCTGACTTTC. Protein sequence: CASMSSGANVLTF.

This clonotype has a handful of counts. This sequence joins TRBV7-9 and TRBJ2-1; 13 nucleotides line up with TRBD2. This CDR3 spans 16 amino acids. V dropped 4 bases and J dropped 8; count of bases not matched to a gene: 8. Germline V lookup: CDR1 SEHNR, CDR2 FQNEAQ (reference sequence). DNA for the CDR3: TGTGCCAGCAGCTCATGGACTAGCGGGGGAGCGGATGAGCAGTTCTTC. It translates to CASSSWTSGGADEQFF.

V gene TRBV4-3 combines with J gene TRBJ1-6; 7 bases agree with TRBD1. Looked up from germline, CDR1 is LGHNA and CDR2 is YSLEER. This CDR3 is 17 amino acids long. J lost 6 bases, V lost 4 bases, and 12 bases had no gene match. The CDR3 protein is CASSRHSGTDFNSPLHF. Written as DNA, the CDR3 is TGCGCCAGCAGCCGTCACTCCGGGACAGACTTTAATTCACCCCTCCACTTT.

This clonotype has a handful of counts. CDR3 amino acids: CAILTDTQYF. In DNA, the CDR3 is TGTGCCATTCTAACAGATACGCAGTATTTT. The V and J genes are TRBV7-9 and TRBJ2-3; D is ambiguous. Germline CDR1 and CDR2: SEHNR and FQNEAQ (reference sequence). The CDR3 has 10 amino acids. V dropped 10 bases and J dropped 3 bases, with 5 bases sitting between them.

This clonotype was seen at least ten times. This rearrangement joins TRBV5-1 to TRBJ2-7; D gene ambiguous. Trimming took 4 bases from V and 6 from J, leaving 23 bases between them. The CDR3 is made up of 16 amino acids. Looked up from germline, CDR1 is SGHRS and CDR2 is YFSETQ. The CDR3 loop is CASSRKGIQRVGEQYF. CDR3 DNA: TGCGCCAGCAGCCGAAAAGGGATACAACGGGTCGGCGAGCAGTACTTC.

The chain employs TRBV12-3 or TRBV12-4 and TRBJ1-5, with D unclear. This CDR3 is 15 amino acids long. V was shortened by 6 bases and J by 2 bases, with 14 bases between the two germline ends. CDR3 region: CASSPPEGGNQPQHF. CDR3 in DNA: TGTGCCAGCAGCCCGCCGGAGGGTGGCAATCAGCCCCAGCATTTT.

The chain carries TRBV4-1 and TRBJ1-1; tentative D call: TRBD1 (5 bases). CDR3 length: 15 amino acids. V was cut by 0 bases and J by 4 bases, with 12 bases left in between. Germline lookup yields CDR1 MGHRA and CDR2 YSYEKL. CDR3 sequence: CASSQDEGLGTEAFF. In DNA form, the CDR3 reads TGCGCCAGCAGCCAAGATGAGGGGTTGGGCACTGAAGCTTTCTTT.

This clonotype has a handful of counts. V and J are TRBV7-6 and TRBJ2-7; 10 bases match TRBD1. The V and J ends lost 5 bases and 3 bases, in that order; junction bases with no gene match: 4. In germline, CDR1 is SGHVS, CDR2 FNYEAQ. The CDR3 sequence is 14 residues long. CDR3 DNA: TGTGCCAGCAGCACGGACAGGGGGTTCTACGAGCAGTACTTC. Translated, it gives CASSTDRGFYEQYF.

This rearrangement joins TRBV15 to TRBJ2-1; 10 bases line up with TRBD2. Trimming took 1 base from V and 6 from J; bases not matched to a gene: 3. The CDR3 is 15 amino acids. Germline V CDR1 and CDR2: LNHNV, YYDKDF (reference sequence). This CDR3 reads CATSRGLAGFNEQFF. The CDR3, as DNA: TGTGCCACCAGCAGAGGACTAGCGGGTTTCAATGAGCAGTTCTTC.

The chain couples TRBV7-9 to TRBJ2-1, with 8 bases matching TRBD2. CDR1 SEHNR and CDR2 FQNEAQ come from the germline V gene (reference sequence). The ends lost 5 bases at V and 6 bases at J; junction bases unmatched: 9. The CDR3 spans 15 residues. The CDR3 loop reads CASSARGGPSNEQFF. The CDR3 DNA sequence: TGTGCCAGCAGCGCCCGCGGGGGGCCGTCCAATGAGCAGTTCTTC.

The genes are TRBV11-2 and TRBJ1-2; D unclear. The V end lost 5 bases, the J end lost 0 bases, and 10 bases lay between the germline ends. The CDR3 extends over 14 amino acids. CDR1 and CDR2 (germline): SGHAT, FQNNGV. The CDR3 here is CASSMTGTNYGYTF. CDR3 coding DNA: TGTGCCAGCAGCATGACTGGTACTAACTATGGCTACACCTTC.

This clonotype occurred a few times. The gene calls are TRBV7-2 and TRBJ1-2, with D maybe TRBD1 (6 bases). CDR3 length equals 14 residues. Germline-derived CDR1 and CDR2 are SGHTA and FQGNSA. V was clipped by 3 bases and J by 5 bases, with 13 bases between them. CDR3 coding DNA: TGTGCCAGCAGCTTTGACAGGCTCGGGTATGGCTACACCTTC. This translates into CASSFDRLGYGYTF.

This clonotype was picked up a small number of times. The chain couples TRBV5-1 to TRBJ2-7, with D tentatively TRBD2 (5 bases). CDR1 and CDR2 (germline): SGHRS, YFSETQ. The CDR3 is 13 amino acids. V dropped 4 bases and J dropped 3 bases, with 11 bases sitting between them. The CDR3 bases are TGCGCCAGCAGCCGCGCGAGCGGCTACGAGCAGTACTTC. This encodes CASSRASGYEQYF.

The rearrangement links TRBV24-1 to TRBJ2-1, with 8 bases matching TRBD2. V dropped 4 bases and J dropped 4; count of bases not matched to a gene: 5. The CDR3 consists of 15 residues. Germline values: CDR1 KGHDR, CDR2 SFDVKD. The CDR3 nucleotides are TGTGCCACCAGTGAGAGCGGGGGACCGTACAATGAGCAGTTCTTC. Its translation: CATSESGGPYNEQFF.

This sequence joins TRBV7-9 and TRBJ2-1; 7 bases map to TRBD2. The CDR3 has 15 amino acids. With 5 bases clipped from V and 5 bases from J, the junction kept 9 bases outside the gene matches. Germline V gene lookup returns CDR1 SEHNR and CDR2 FQNEAQ (reference sequence). CDR3 nucleotides: TGTGCCAGCAGCCCCCGGTCTAGCGGAGACAATGAGCAGTTCTTC. Its protein is CASSPRSSGDNEQFF.

This chain joins TRBV7-6 and TRBJ1-1; D unclear. The germline CDR1 and CDR2 sequences are SGHVS and FNYEAQ. The V end was cut by 4 bases, the J end by 1 base, with 10 bases between. This CDR3 spans 14 amino acids. CDR3 loop: CASSSVRGNTEAFF. DNA for the CDR3: TGTGCCAGCAGCTCAGTACGGGGGAACACTGAAGCTTTCTTT.

The chain combines TRBV28 with TRBJ1-2; TRBD1 aligns across 7 bases. Germline V CDR1 and CDR2: MDHEN, SYDVKM. The CDR3 runs 15 residues. With V trimmed by 3 bases and J by 6 bases, 10 bases remained unmatched. The CDR3 DNA follows: TGTGCCAGCAGTTTCTTGAGGGGGGACAGAAATGGCTACACCTTC. It specifies CASSFLRGDRNGYTF.

In this sample, this clonotype turned up a few times. This sequence joins TRBV20-1 and TRBJ1-1; tentative D call: TRBD1 (6 bases). Germline V gene sequence: CDR1 DFQATT, CDR2 SNEGSKA (reference sequence). The CDR3 length is 14 residues. Trimming cost V 5 bases and J 5 bases, with 18 bases left between them. The CDR3 here is CSAGHREWVTEAFF. CDR3 DNA: TGCAGTGCTGGGCACAGGGAGTGGGTGACTGAAGCTTTCTTT.

The V gene is TRBV6-5, the J gene TRBJ1-1; the match to TRBD1 covers 10 bases. V was pared by 5 bases and J by 6 bases, with 12 bases of the junction left unmatched. The CDR3 covers 16 residues. Germline V gene sequence: CDR1 MNHEY, CDR2 SVGAGI. The CDR3 nucleotides are TGTGCCAGCAGTCCCCGGACAGGGGGTCTTAACGCTGAAGCTTTCTTT. Its translation is CASSPRTGGLNAEAFF.

V and J are TRBV4-3 and TRBJ2-3, with 10 bases matching TRBD2. The CDR3 covers 17 residues. Germline values: CDR1 LGHNA, CDR2 YSLEER. V shed 0 bases and J 3 bases; nucleotides not matched to a gene: 6. This CDR3 reads CASSQDPGLARTDTQYF. CDR3 DNA sequence: TGCGCCAGCAGCCAAGACCCGGGACTAGCGAGAACAGATACGCAGTATTTT.